A single sample gave rise to the 9 T cell receptor beta chains below, sequenced in a study of blood T cell repertoires in COVID-19. The protocol was immunoSEQ multiplex PCR, while the TCRdb copy is restricted to in-frame clones and leaves out a portion. In the table there are roughly 160,000 clones, approximately 82% of which are singletons. Material: peripheral blood. Every receptor here comes from an elderly woman with active or convalescent COVID-19.

The rearrangement links TRBV11-2 to TRBJ1-1; D is unresolved. The germline V gene has CDR1 SGHAT and CDR2 FQNNGV. Trimming removed 1 base at V and 0 bases at J, with 9 bases between. The length of the CDR3 is 15 residues. As DNA, the CDR3 is TGTGCCAGCAGCTTAGGCAACATCATGAACACTGAAGCTTTCTTT. Its translation: CASSLGNIMNTEAFF.

This chain joins TRBV20-1 and TRBJ2-7, with D perhaps matching TRBD2 (6 bases). Germline-derived CDR1 and CDR2 are DFQATT and SNEGSKA (reference sequence). The CDR3 is 14 residues long. V was shortened by 3 bases and J by 7 bases, with 19 bases between the two germline ends. This CDR3 is CSASIGGPMSEQYF. CDR3 bases: TGCAGTGCTAGTATTGGAGGGCCGATGTCTGAGCAGTACTTC.

The chain links TRBV5-8 to TRBJ1-1; D not certain. V lost 1 base, J lost 2 bases, and 18 bases lay in between. The CDR3 totals 17 residues. The germline CDR1 and CDR2 sequences are SGHTS and YDEGEE. This chain's CDR3 is CASSLSVTFPPNTEAFF. Written as DNA, the CDR3 is TGTGCCAGCAGCTTGAGTGTGACTTTCCCGCCCAACACTGAAGCTTTCTTT.

In DNA, the CDR3 is TGTGCCAGCAGCCCGGACAGGGGAAACACCATATATTTT. Encoded protein: CASSPDRGNTIYF. The chain uses TRBV3-1 (or the pseudogene TRBV3-2) and TRBJ1-3; TRBD1 matches 7 bases. Germline loops: CDR1 LGHDT, CDR2 YNNKEL (reference sequence). Trimming took 4 bases from V and 4 from J; bases not matched to a gene: 1. The CDR3 runs 13 residues.

V gene TRBV3-1 (or the pseudogene TRBV3-2) combines with J gene TRBJ2-7; 8 nucleotides align to TRBD1. The CDR3 runs to 13 residues. Germline CDR1 and CDR2: LGHDT and YNNKEL (reference sequence). The J segment lost 1 base and the V segment lost 9 bases, leaving 5 bases of the junction unmatched. DNA for the CDR3: TGTGCCAGTGGACAGGGTCAGTCCTACGAGCAGTACTTC. It codes for CASGQGQSYEQYF.

The gene calls are TRBV9 and TRBJ1-3; TRBD1 aligns across 9 bases. The V gene's germline CDR1 is SGDLS and CDR2 YYNGEE. The CDR3 is 15 residues long. J gave up 2 bases and V 3 bases, and 3 bases lay outside the gene matches. The CDR3 region is CASSGRTGAGNTIYF. In DNA form, the CDR3 reads TGTGCCAGCAGCGGACGGACAGGGGCTGGAAACACCATATATTTT.

The chain has TRBV4-1 and TRBJ2-3; 7 bases are a match to TRBD2. Germline V CDR1 and CDR2: MGHRA, YSYEKL. The CDR3 is 15 amino acids. The junction had 5 bases not matched to a gene; V was cut back by 0 bases and J by 5 bases. The CDR3 reads CASSQDRAGRDTQYF. CDR3 sequence (DNA): TGCGCCAGCAGCCAAGATAGAGCGGGGCGAGATACGCAGTATTTT.

The chain has TRBV7-2 and TRBJ1-3, with 7 bases lining up with TRBD1. V shed 5 bases and J 4 bases; nucleotides not matched to a gene: 2. Germline CDR1 SGHTA, CDR2 FQGNSA. The CDR3 spans 13 residues. The DNA of the CDR3 is TGTGCCAGCAGCCACAGGGGAGGAAACACCATATATTTT. This codes for CASSHRGGNTIYF.

This clone occurred a few times. This chain uses TRBV30 with TRBJ1-6, with TRBD1 matching 8 bases. Germline lookup yields CDR1 GTSNPN and CDR2 SVGIG (reference sequence). The ends lost 0 bases at V and 7 bases at J; junction bases unmatched: 8. The CDR3 sequence is 16 residues long. CDR3 region: CAWSVGQGAYNSPLHF. The CDR3 bases are TGTGCCTGGAGTGTTGGCCAGGGGGCATACAATTCACCCCTCCACTTT.